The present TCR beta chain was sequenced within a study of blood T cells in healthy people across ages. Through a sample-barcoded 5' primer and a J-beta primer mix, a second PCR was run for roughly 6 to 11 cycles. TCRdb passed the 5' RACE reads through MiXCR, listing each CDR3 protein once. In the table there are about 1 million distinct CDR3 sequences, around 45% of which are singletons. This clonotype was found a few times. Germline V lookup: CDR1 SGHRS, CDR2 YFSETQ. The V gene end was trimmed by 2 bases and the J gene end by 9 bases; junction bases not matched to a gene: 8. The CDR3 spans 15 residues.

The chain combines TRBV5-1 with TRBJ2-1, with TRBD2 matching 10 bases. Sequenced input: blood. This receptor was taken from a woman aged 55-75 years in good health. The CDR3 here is CASSLAGGPNVEQFF. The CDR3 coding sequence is TGCGCCAGCAGCTTAGCGGGAGGGCCAAACGTTGAGCAGTTCTTC.